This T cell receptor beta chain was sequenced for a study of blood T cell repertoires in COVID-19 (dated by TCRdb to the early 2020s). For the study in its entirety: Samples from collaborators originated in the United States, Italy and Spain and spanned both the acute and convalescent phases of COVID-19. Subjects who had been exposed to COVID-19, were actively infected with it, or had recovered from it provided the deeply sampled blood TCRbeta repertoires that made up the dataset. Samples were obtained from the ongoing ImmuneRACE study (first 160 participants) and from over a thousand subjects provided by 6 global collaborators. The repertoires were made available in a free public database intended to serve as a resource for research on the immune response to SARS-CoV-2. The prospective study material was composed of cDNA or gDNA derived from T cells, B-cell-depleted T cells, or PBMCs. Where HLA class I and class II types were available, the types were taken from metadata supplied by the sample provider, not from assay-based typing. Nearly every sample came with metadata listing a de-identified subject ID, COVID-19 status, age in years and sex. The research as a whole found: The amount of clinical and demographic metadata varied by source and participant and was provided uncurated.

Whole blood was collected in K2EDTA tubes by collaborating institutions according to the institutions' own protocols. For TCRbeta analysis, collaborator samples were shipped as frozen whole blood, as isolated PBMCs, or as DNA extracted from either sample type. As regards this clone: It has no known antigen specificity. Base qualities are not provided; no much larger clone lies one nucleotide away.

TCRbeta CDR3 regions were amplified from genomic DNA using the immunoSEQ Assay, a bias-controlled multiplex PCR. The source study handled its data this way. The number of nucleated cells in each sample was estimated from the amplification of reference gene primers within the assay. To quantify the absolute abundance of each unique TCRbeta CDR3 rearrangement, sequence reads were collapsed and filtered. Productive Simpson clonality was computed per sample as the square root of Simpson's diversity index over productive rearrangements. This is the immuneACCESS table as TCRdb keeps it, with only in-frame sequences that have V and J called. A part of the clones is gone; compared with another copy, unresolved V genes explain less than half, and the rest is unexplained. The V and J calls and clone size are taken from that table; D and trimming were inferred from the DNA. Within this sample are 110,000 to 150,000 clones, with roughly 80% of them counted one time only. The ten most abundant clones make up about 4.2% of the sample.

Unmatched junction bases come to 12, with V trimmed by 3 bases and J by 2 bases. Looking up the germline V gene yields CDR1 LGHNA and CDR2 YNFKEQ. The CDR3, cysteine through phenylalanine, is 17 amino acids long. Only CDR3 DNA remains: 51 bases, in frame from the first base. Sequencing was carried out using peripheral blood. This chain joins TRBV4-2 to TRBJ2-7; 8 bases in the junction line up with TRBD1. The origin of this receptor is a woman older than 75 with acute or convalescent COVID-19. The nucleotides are TGTGCCAGCAGCCATGGCTTGGGTGGACAGGGCCCCTACGAGCAGTACTTC. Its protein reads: CASSHGLGGQGPYEQYF.